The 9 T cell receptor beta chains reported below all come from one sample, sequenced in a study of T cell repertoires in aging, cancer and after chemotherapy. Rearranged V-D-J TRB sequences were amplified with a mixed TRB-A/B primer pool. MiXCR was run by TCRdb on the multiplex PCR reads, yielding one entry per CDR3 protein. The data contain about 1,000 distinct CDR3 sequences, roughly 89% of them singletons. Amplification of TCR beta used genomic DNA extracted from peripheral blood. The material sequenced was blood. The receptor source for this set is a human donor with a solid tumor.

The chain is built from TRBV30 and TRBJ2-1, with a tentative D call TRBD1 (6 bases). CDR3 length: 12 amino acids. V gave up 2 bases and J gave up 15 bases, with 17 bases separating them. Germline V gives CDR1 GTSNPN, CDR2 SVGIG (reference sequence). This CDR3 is CAWSTSDSHGFF. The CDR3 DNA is TGTGCCTGGAGTACCTCGGACAGTCACGGGTTCTTC.

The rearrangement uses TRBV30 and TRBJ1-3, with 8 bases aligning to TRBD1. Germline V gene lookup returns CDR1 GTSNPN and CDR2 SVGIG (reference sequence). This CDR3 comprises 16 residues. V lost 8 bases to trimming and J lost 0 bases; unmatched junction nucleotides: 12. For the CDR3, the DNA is TGTGCCGGTTCTACAGGGGGACCCTCCTCTGGAAACACCATATATTTT. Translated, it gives CAGSTGGPSSGNTIYF.

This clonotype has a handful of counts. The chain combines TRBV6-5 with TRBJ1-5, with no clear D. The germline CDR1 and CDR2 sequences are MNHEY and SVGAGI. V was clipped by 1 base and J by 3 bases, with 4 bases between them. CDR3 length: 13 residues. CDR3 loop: CASSYFVNQPQHF. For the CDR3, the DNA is TGTGCCAGCAGTTACTTTGTCAATCAGCCCCAGCATTTT.

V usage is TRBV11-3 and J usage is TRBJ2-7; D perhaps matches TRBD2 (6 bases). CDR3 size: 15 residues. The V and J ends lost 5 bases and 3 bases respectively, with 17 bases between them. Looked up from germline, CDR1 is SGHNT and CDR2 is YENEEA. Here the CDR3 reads CASSGQGSGNYEQYF. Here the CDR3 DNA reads TGTGCCAGCAGCGGGCAGGGTAGCGGAAACTACGAGCAGTACTTC. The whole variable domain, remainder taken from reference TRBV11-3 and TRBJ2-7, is EAGVVQSPRYKIIEKKQPVAFWCNPISGHNTLYWYLQNLGQGPELLIRYENEEAVDDSQLPKDRFSAERLKGVDSTLKIQPAELGDSAVYLCASSGQGSGNYEQYFGPGTRLTVT.

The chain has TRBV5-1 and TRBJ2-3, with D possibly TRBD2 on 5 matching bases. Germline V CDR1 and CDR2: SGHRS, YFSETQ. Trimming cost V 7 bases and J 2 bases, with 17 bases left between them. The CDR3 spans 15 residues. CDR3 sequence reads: CASQVSGETTDTQYF. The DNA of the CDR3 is TGCGCCAGCCAGGTCTCTGGGGAGACCACAGATACGCAGTATTTT.

Here the CDR3 DNA reads TGCAGTGCTCAACAAACCGGGACTAGCGGGAGAAGGGGTGAGCAGTTCTTC. This encodes CSAQQTGTSGRRGEQFF. This chain joins TRBV20-1 and TRBJ2-1, with 14 bases that match TRBD2. CDR1 and CDR2 from the germline V gene are DFQATT and SNEGSKA (reference sequence). V lost 5 bases and J lost 9; bases outside the gene matches: 15. This CDR3 is built from 17 residues.

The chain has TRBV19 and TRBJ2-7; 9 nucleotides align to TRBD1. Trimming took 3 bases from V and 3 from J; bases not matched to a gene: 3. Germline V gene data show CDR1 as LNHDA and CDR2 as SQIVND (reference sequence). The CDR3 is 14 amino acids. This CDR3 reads CASSITGGFYEQYF. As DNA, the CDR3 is TGTGCCAGTAGTATTACAGGGGGCTTCTACGAGCAGTACTTC.

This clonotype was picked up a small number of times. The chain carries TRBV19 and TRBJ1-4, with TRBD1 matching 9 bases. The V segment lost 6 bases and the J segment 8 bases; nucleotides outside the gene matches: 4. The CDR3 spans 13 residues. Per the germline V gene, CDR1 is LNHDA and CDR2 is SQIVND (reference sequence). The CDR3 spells CASSRDRVEKLFF. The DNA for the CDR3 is TGTGCCAGTAGCCGGGACAGGGTCGAAAAACTGTTTTTT.

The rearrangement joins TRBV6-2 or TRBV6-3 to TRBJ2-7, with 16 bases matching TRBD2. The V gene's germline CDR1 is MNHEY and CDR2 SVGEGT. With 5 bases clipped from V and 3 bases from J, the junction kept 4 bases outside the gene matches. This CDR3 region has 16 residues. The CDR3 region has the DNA TGTGCCAGCAGTCAGGGACTAGCGGGAGGGAACTACGAGCAGTACTTC. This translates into CASSQGLAGGNYEQYF.